This passage covers 10 T cell receptor beta chains from one sample sequenced in a study of regulatory T cells in long-lasting Graves disease. As to time point: persistent/refractory GD, antithyroid drugs over 5 years with positive TRAb. With RNA extracted from PBMCs as input, the TCR library was made. Arm-PCR with iRepertoire HTBI primers amplified the CDR3 regions for these TCR beta libraries. Each CDR3 protein is one row after TCRdb ran MiXCR on the multiplex PCR reads. The sample has 390,000 or so distinct CDR3 sequences, 20% to 25% seen once; the top ten hold 25% to 30%. Source: peripheral blood mononuclear cells (PBMCs), taken when the disease was refractory, from a patient treated with antithyroid drugs. The receptors here all came from a woman aged 40 to 50 with Graves disease.

The chain carries TRBV28 and TRBJ1-5; D remains ambiguous. The V end was cut by 2 bases, the J end by 0 bases, with 11 bases between. The CDR3 contains 16 residues. The germline gives CDR1 MDHEN, CDR2 SYDVKM. In nucleotides, the CDR3 is TGTGCCAGCAGTTTACGGAGAGTTTATAGCAATCAGCCCCAGCATTTT. Its translation is CASSLRRVYSNQPQHF.

This clonotype was seen ten or more times. The chain carries TRBV28 and TRBJ2-7; D not resolved. The CDR3 has 12 residues. V shed 5 bases and J shed 6 bases, with 11 bases lying between them. The germline gives CDR1 MDHEN, CDR2 SYDVKM. The CDR3 here is CASSPPGSEQYF. The CDR3 DNA reads as TGTGCCAGCAGTCCCCCAGGTAGCGAGCAGTACTTC.

V gene TRBV6-2 or TRBV6-3 combines with J gene TRBJ2-1; D might be TRBD2 (6 bases). The CDR3 runs 15 residues. The germline gives CDR1 MNHEY, CDR2 SVGEGT. V was shortened by 6 bases and J by 2 bases, with 14 bases between the two germline ends. The chain's CDR3 is CASSVDGGTYNEQFF. The CDR3 region has the DNA TGTGCCAGCAGCGTCGACGGAGGGACCTACAATGAGCAGTTCTTC.

The chain links TRBV10-3 to TRBJ2-7; no reliable D call. Germline V gives CDR1 ENHRY, CDR2 SYGVKD. The V end lost 5 bases, the J end lost 3 bases, and 5 bases lay between the germline ends. The CDR3 loop spans 11 amino acids. In DNA form, the CDR3 reads TGTGCCATCAGTTCCAGCTACGAGCAGTACTTC. Residues: CAISSSYEQYF.

This clonotype was counted between two and nine times. The chain is built from TRBV6-1 and TRBJ2-2, with 7 bases lining up with TRBD2. V shed 8 bases, J shed 3 bases, and the junction held 9 bases outside the gene matches. The CDR3 runs 15 residues. From germline, CDR1 is MNHNS and CDR2 SASEGT. The CDR3 loop reads CASPTGEGDTGELFF. For the CDR3, the DNA is TGTGCCAGCCCAACCGGGGAGGGAGACACCGGGGAGCTGTTTTTT.

The table lists this clonotype with many counts. This rearrangement joins TRBV28 to TRBJ2-7, with a weak D call TRBD2 (6 bases). V lost 4 bases and J lost 3, with 19 bases in between. The CDR3 spans 16 residues. The germline gives CDR1 MDHEN, CDR2 SYDVKM. CDR3 nucleotides: TGTGCCAGCAGTTCCTCTCCCGGGACTTTTTTCTACGAGCAGTACTTC. Translating it yields CASSSSPGTFFYEQYF.

The rearrangement links TRBV20-1 to TRBJ2-7; 7 bases align to TRBD2. J gave up 4 bases and V 5 bases, and 11 bases lay outside the gene matches. The CDR3 extends over 14 amino acids. The germline V gene encodes CDR1 DFQATT and CDR2 SNEGSKA (reference sequence). The DNA for the CDR3 is TGCAGTGCTCGGGACTATCCGCCTGGATACGAGCAGTACTTC. Translation: CSARDYPPGYEQYF.

The CDR3 bases are TGTGCCACCCGGGACGTGCGCCTGAACACTGAAGCTTTCTTT. The encoded protein is CATRDVRLNTEAFF. The rearrangement uses TRBV6-1 and TRBJ1-1; perhaps TRBD1 as D (5 bases). The CDR3 loop spans 14 amino acids. V was clipped by 10 bases and J by 0 bases, with 15 bases between them. Germline V gene data show CDR1 as MNHNS and CDR2 as SASEGT.

The CDR3 nucleotides are TGTGCCATCAGCACAGGGGTAGGGCAGCCCCAGCATTTT. This translates into CAISTGVGQPQHF. J is TRBJ1-5 and V is TRBV10-3, with 7 bases identical to TRBD1. Germline V CDR1 and CDR2: ENHRY, SYGVKD. The CDR3 length is 13 residues. The V segment lost 6 bases and the J segment 7 bases; nucleotides outside the gene matches: 6.

This rearrangement joins TRBV4-1 to TRBJ2-5; D remains ambiguous. This CDR3 has 16 amino acids. V was cut by 4 bases and J by 5 bases, with 20 bases left in between. Germline-derived CDR1 and CDR2 are MGHRA and YSYEKL. DNA of the CDR3: TGCGCCAGCAGCCGAGCGTTCCGCCTCCCCGGTGAGACCCAGTACTTC. The encoded protein is CASSRAFRLPGETQYF.